What follows describes a single TCR beta chain. Its antigen remains unidentified. This CDR3 contains 11 residues. CDR1 and CDR2 from the germline V gene are SGHRS and YFSETQ. V lost 2 bases to trimming and J lost 14 bases; unmatched junction nucleotides: 2. The source of the sample is a study of T cell repertoires in cytomegalovirus infection. The study's findings and limits: Totalled public TCR beta family frequency picked out people who carried CMV plus the relevant HLA. CMV-specific TCR beta clonotypes restricted by HLA-C were the ones dominating the ex vivo response.

TCRdb processed the reads anew with MiXCR; each CDR3 protein has one entry. The sample contains roughly 800,000 distinct CDR3 sequences, 25% to 30% of which appear only once. The chain has TRBV5-1 and TRBJ2-1; the match to TRBD2 covers 9 bases. The receptor's source is a human donor in good health (CMV status not recorded). Some clones in this sample may be carry-over from other donors' samples. This material consisted of cultured CD8+ T cells from PBMCs, taken from culture after CMV antigen stimulation. The CDR3, as DNA: TGCGCCAGCAGCTTCGGGACTAGCAAGTTCTTC. It specifies CASSFGTSKFF.